Listed below are T cell receptor beta chains from one sample, sequenced in a study of regulatory T cells in long-lasting Graves disease. One entry per CDR3 protein, called by TCRdb with MiXCR from the multiplex PCR reads. The sample lists about 470,000 distinct CDR3 sequences, 15% to 20% seen once, with more than 10% in the top ten. The sample was also linked to a second study, of T cells in Graves' hyperthyroidism and ophthalmopathy.

Sequences were derived from peripheral blood mononuclear cells (PBMCs), sampled at new diagnosis, from a patient treated with antithyroid drugs. These TCRs come from a man aged 35-49 years with Graves disease. The conserved cysteine and the conserved F or W are not part of the CDR3 here. The size entry is marked missing in some rows and otherwise reads once, few, many or a size class.

12	TRBV12-3/TRBV12-4	many	TRBJ1-5	ASSLQQRNQPQH
13	TRBV27	-	TRBJ2-7	ASSFSGTGANEQY
12	TRBV27	few	TRBJ2-5	ASSAGRTGGTQY
12	TRBV18	few	TRBJ1-4	ASSPQKTSSRLF
13	TRBV27	many	TRBJ2-7	ASSKLAGGLVEQY
13	TRBV30	many	TRBJ1-2	AWISRTGRNYGYT
12	TRBV11-3	many	TRBJ2-7	ASSTVAGGPEQY
11	TRBV10-1	few	TRBJ2-4	ASSKIAKNIQY
13	TRBV28	many	TRBJ1-5	ASSFQDRVYQPQH
15	TRBV6-1	-	TRBJ1-5	ASSPSGGAYSNQPQH
13	TRBV5-1	many	TRBJ2-7	ASRFDRGFSYEQY
13	TRBV24-1	many	TRBJ2-2	ATHYPNGNTGELF
12	TRBV7-9	many	TRBJ2-7	ASSLAGVEGEQY
14	TRBV7-3	many	TRBJ2-2	ASSHTTTLNTGELF
16	TRBV20-1	-	TRBJ1-5	SVSSVFGRVMSNQPQH
12	TRBV2	many	TRBJ2-7	ASRWEGTTYEQY
12	TRBV20-1	many	TRBJ2-7	SARLAGRYYEQY
13	TRBV11-2	few	TRBJ2-4	ASSLGGTAQNIQY
12	TRBV6-2/TRBV6-3	-	TRBJ2-7	ASSELGTSYEQY
12	TRBV28	many	TRBJ2-7	ASSSSGSNYEQY
9	TRBV20-1	many	TRBJ1-1	SARAGVEAF
13	TRBV6-2/TRBV6-3	-	TRBJ2-3	ASSYRRERTDTQY
19	TRBV28	-	TRBJ1-5	ASSSPGLRGQVFYSNQPQH
14	TRBV2	many	TRBJ2-5	ASSEDSYSLQETQY
15	TRBV6-5	many	TRBJ2-1	ASSYSASGRALNEQF
13	TRBV7-2	many	TRBJ2-3	ASSLTSGRGGTQY
16	TRBV6-2/TRBV6-3	many	TRBJ2-1	ASSLALLSRRENNEQF
15	TRBV5-5	-	TRBJ1-6	ASSMDIPSSYNSPLH